The 10 T cell receptor beta chains below come from one sample, sequenced in a study of cytomegalovirus exposure and HLA in healthy donors. The PCR used 60 Vbeta and 13 Jbeta primers. Sequencing was performed with immunoSEQ multiplex PCR; in TCRdb, only in-frame clones are kept and a portion is missing. The data contain about 100,000 clones, roughly 80% of them singletons. The sequenced sample consisted of PBMCs. All receptors derive from a woman aged 40-49 years in good health and CMV-seronegative.

This rearrangement joins TRBV7-9 to TRBJ2-7; 10 bases match TRBD1. J was trimmed by 0 bases and V by 4 bases; bases with no gene match: 9. The CDR3 totals 17 residues. Germline CDR1 is SEHNR and CDR2 is FQNEAQ (reference sequence). In nucleotides, the CDR3 is TGTGCCAGCAGCTCAATTCCCGGGACAGGGGTCTCCTACGAGCAGTACTTC. It specifies CASSSIPGTGVSYEQYF.

The chain is built from TRBV27 and TRBJ1-1, with D tentatively TRBD1 (6 bases). Trimming cost V 6 bases and J 7 bases, with 18 bases left between them. The length of the CDR3 is 14 residues. Germline CDR1 is MNHEY and CDR2 is SMNVEV (reference sequence). The CDR3 DNA reads as TGTGCCAGCAGCTATGGGGCAGGGGTTGTTGAAGCTTTCTTT. This sequence encodes CASSYGAGVVEAFF.

A remark on this clone: The sample contains more than one DNA sequence encoding this CDR3. This chain connects TRBV4-1 to TRBJ1-5; D is unresolved. Germline V gene data show CDR1 as MGHRA and CDR2 as YSYEKL. Trimming removed 0 bases at V and 0 bases at J, with 9 bases between. There are 16 residues in the CDR3. This CDR3 is CASSQDRHNSNQPQHF. Here the CDR3 DNA reads TGCGCCAGCAGCCAAGATCGACACAATAGCAATCAGCCCCAGCATTTT.

The CDR3 coding sequence is TGTGCCAGCAGCAAAGGACTAGCGGGAGTGGGGGAGCAGTACTTC. Residues: CASSKGLAGVGEQYF. This chain connects TRBV7-3 to TRBJ2-7; 13 bases are shared with TRBD2. This CDR3 spans 15 amino acids. The germline gives CDR1 SGHTA, CDR2 FQGTGA. Trimming removed 5 bases from V and 7 bases from J; junction bases left unmatched: 8.

This clone is a singleton in its sample. The V call is TRBV7-9, the J call TRBJ2-7; 7 bases agree with TRBD2. The trim removed 5 bases at V and 3 bases at J, leaving 4 bases unmatched. From germline, CDR1 is SEHNR and CDR2 FQNEAQ (reference sequence). The CDR3 is 13 amino acids. As DNA, the CDR3 is TGTGCCAGCAGCGTCCCTAGCGGCTACGAGCAGTACTTC. Protein sequence: CASSVPSGYEQYF.

The chain recombines TRBV5-4 with TRBJ2-3, with D possibly matching TRBD1 (5 bases). The CDR3 is 15 amino acids. Trimming shortened V by 0 bases and J by 1 base, and 9 bases separated the two germline ends. CDR1 is SGHNT, CDR2 YYREEE, per germline (reference sequence). The CDR3 DNA sequence: TGTGCCAGCAGCTTGGCAGGACACCGCACAGATACGCAGTATTTT. It specifies CASSLAGHRTDTQYF.

This chain connects TRBV7-9 to TRBJ2-4, with 7 bases lining up with TRBD1. V lost 5 bases and J lost 9; bases outside the gene matches: 13. Per germline, CDR1 SEHNR and CDR2 FQNEAQ (reference sequence). The CDR3 is made up of 15 amino acids. In DNA, the CDR3 is TGTGCCAGCAGCAACTACGAGGGGACAGACGGCATTCAGTACTTC. It encodes CASSNYEGTDGIQYF.

The chain has TRBV25-1 and TRBJ2-3, with D tentatively TRBD2 (6 bases). The germline V gene has CDR1 MGHDK and CDR2 SYGVNS. Between the trimmed V and J ends, which lost 0 bases and 0 bases, there was a span of 13 bases. The CDR3 sequence is 17 residues long. The CDR3 loop is CASSEYIGTDSTDTQYF. Written as DNA, the CDR3 is TGTGCCAGCAGTGAATATATAGGGACTGATAGCACAGATACGCAGTATTTT. Drawing the rest from reference TRBV25-1 and TRBJ2-3, the complete variable domain is EADIYQTPRYLVIGTGKKITLECSQTMGHDKMYWYQQDPGMELHLIHYSYGVNSTEKGDLSSESTVSRIRTEHFPLTLESARPSHTSQYLCASSEYIGTDSTDTQYFGPGTRLTVL.

J is TRBJ1-2 and V is TRBV19; D ambiguous. This CDR3 is built from 13 residues. Germline V CDR1 and CDR2: LNHDA, SQIVND (reference sequence). The V end lost 2 bases, the J end lost 6 bases, and 10 bases lay between the germline ends. CDR3 loop: CASSIRRIHGYTF. CDR3 bases: TGTGCCAGTAGTATACGGCGGATTCATGGCTACACCTTC.

The chain uses TRBV19 and TRBJ1-5; 7 nucleotides align to TRBD1. With 1 base clipped from V and 4 bases from J, the junction kept 13 bases outside the gene matches. This CDR3 contains 18 residues. The germline V gene encodes CDR1 LNHDA and CDR2 SQIVND (reference sequence). The CDR3 sequence is CASSIADRYGGNNQPQHF. CDR3 DNA sequence: TGTGCCAGTAGTATAGCGGACAGGTACGGCGGGAATAATCAGCCCCAGCATTTT.